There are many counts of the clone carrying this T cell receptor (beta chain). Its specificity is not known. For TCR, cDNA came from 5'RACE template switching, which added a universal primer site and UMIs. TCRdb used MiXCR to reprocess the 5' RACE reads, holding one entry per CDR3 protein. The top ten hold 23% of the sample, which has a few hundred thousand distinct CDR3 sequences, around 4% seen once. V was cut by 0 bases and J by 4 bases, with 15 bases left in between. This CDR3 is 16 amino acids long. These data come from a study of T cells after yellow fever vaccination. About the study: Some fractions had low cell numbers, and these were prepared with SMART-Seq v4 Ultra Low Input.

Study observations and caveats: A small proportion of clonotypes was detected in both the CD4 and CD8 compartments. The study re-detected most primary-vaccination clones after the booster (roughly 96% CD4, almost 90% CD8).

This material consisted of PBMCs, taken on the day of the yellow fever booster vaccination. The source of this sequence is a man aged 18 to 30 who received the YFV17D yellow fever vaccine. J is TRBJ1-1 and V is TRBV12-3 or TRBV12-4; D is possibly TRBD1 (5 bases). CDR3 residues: CASSLAGGRRGTEAFF. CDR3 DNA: TGTGCCAGCAGTTTAGCGGGGGGACGGCGTGGCACTGAAGCTTTCTTT.